The present entry profiles one TCR beta chain with its context. Its antigen is undetermined. The CDR3 consists of 11 residues. Germline CDR1 is SQVTM and CDR2 is ANQGSEA. The germline V and J ends were trimmed by 4 bases and 3 bases, with 7 bases remaining between them. These data come from a study of T cell repertoires in cytomegalovirus infection. Study background: It can be stated that public TCR beta signatures indicated CMV infection as well as a matching HLA type.

General study findings and limits: Accumulated public TCR beta family frequency recognized individuals carrying CMV together with the relevant HLA. HLA-C-restricted CMV clonotypes gave the most frequent clonotype in two of eight donors.

TCRdb independently ran MiXCR on the reads; one entry per CDR3 protein. The repertoire consists of about 680,000 distinct CDR3 sequences, with approximately 25% occurring once and the leading ten covering under 8.5%. The chain has TRBV29-1 and TRBJ2-7; no firm D call. The sample was CD8+ T cells from PBMCs. The sequence was collected from a human donor in good health (CMV status not recorded). Some clones in this sample may be carry-over from other donors' samples. The CDR3 region is CSVGLGYEQYV. The CDR3 DNA sequence: TGCAGCGTTGGACTTGGCTACGAGCAGTACGTC.